A selection of T cell receptor beta chains follows, all from one sample in a study of CD8+CD57+ T cells in acquired aplastic anemia. In TCRdb, the reads were re-called with MiXCR into one record per CDR3 protein. The sample has 160,000 or so distinct CDR3 sequences, around half seen once. The sequenced material came from sorted CD4+, CD8+, or CD8+CD57+ T cells (not recorded which) from PBMCs. Source of these receptors: a human donor with aplastic anemia. CDR3s include the opening cysteine and the closing phenylalanine or tryptophan. The order of the fields is D gene, J gene, clone size, V gene, CDR3 protein, CDR3 DNA. A D gene is named only where the DNA matches it firmly. A row's size may be missing; if present it is once, few, many or a size class.

d_gene: NA; j_gene: TRBJ2-5; abundance: NA; v_gene: TRBV24-1; CDR3aa: CATSDFVTGQETQYF; CDR3nt: TGTGCCACCAGTGATTTCGTCACAGGGCAAGAGACCCAGTACTTC
d_gene: NA; j_gene: TRBJ2-7; abundance: NA; v_gene: TRBV28; CDR3aa: CASSLAAGFYEQYF; CDR3nt: TGTGCCAGCAGTTTAGCTGCAGGGTTCTACGAGCAGTACTTC
d_gene: NA; j_gene: TRBJ1-5; abundance: NA; v_gene: TRBV5-5; CDR3aa: CASSLWGEGNQPQHF; CDR3nt: TGTGCCAGCAGCTTGTGGGGGGAAGGGAATCAGCCCCAGCATTTT
d_gene: TRBD2; j_gene: TRBJ2-2; abundance: many; v_gene: TRBV7-3; CDR3aa: CASSPLRTSGTNGELFF; CDR3nt: TGTGCCAGCAGCCCCCTCCGGACTAGCGGGACTAACGGGGAGCTGTTTTTT
d_gene: NA; j_gene: TRBJ1-3; abundance: many; v_gene: TRBV15; CDR3aa: CATSGSLRWGNTIYF; CDR3nt: TGTGCCACCAGCGGATCCCTCCGCTGGGGGAACACCATATATTTT
d_gene: NA; j_gene: TRBJ1-1; abundance: many; v_gene: TRBV5-1; CDR3aa: CASTGGTEAFF; CDR3nt: TGCGCCAGCACCGGGGGCACTGAAGCTTTCTTT
d_gene: NA; j_gene: TRBJ2-7; abundance: many; v_gene: TRBV30; CDR3aa: CAWNGDGPSYEQYF; CDR3nt: TGTGCCTGGAACGGGGACGGCCCCTCCTACGAGCAGTACTTC
d_gene: TRBD2; j_gene: TRBJ2-1; abundance: NA; v_gene: TRBV24-1; CDR3aa: CATSDQHSGRAGNEQFF; CDR3nt: TGTGCCACCAGTGACCAACATAGCGGGAGGGCCGGGAATGAGCAGTTCTTC
d_gene: NA; j_gene: TRBJ2-3; abundance: many; v_gene: TRBV19; CDR3aa: CASSIGVATRTDTQYF; CDR3nt: TGTGCCAGTAGTATTGGGGTAGCGACCCGCACAGATACGCAGTATTTT
d_gene: NA; j_gene: TRBJ1-1; abundance: few; v_gene: TRBV7-9; CDR3aa: CASSDTGTEAFF; CDR3nt: TGTGCCAGCAGCGATACAGGTACTGAAGCTTTCTTT
d_gene: TRBD1; j_gene: TRBJ2-7; abundance: NA; v_gene: TRBV10-3; CDR3aa: CAISGSQGAYEQYF; CDR3nt: TGTGCCATCAGTGGGTCACAGGGGGCCTACGAGCAGTACTTC
d_gene: TRBD1; j_gene: TRBJ2-7; abundance: once; v_gene: TRBV7-9; CDR3aa: CASTATGSHEQYF; CDR3nt: TGTGCCAGCACCGCGACAGGGTCCCACGAGCAGTACTTC
d_gene: NA; j_gene: TRBJ1-1; abundance: many; v_gene: TRBV6-1; CDR3aa: CASSHEGGDAFF; CDR3nt: TGTGCCAGCAGCCATGAGGGGGGTGACGCTTTCTTT
d_gene: TRBD1; j_gene: TRBJ1-6; abundance: NA; v_gene: TRBV27; CDR3aa: CASSSPGQANSPLHF; CDR3nt: TGTGCCAGCAGTTCCCCGGGACAGGCCAATTCACCCCTCCACTTT
d_gene: NA; j_gene: TRBJ2-3; abundance: NA; v_gene: TRBV15; CDR3aa: CATSPPESGPTQYF; CDR3nt: TGTGCCACCAGCCCCCCCGAAAGCGGCCCGACGCAGTATTTT
d_gene: TRBD2; j_gene: TRBJ2-5; abundance: many; v_gene: TRBV11-2; CDR3aa: CASSSTSEGQYF; CDR3nt: TGTGCCAGCAGCTCGACTAGCGAGGGCCAGTACTTC
d_gene: NA; j_gene: TRBJ2-3; abundance: many; v_gene: TRBV12-3/TRBV12-4; CDR3aa: CASSLLNADTQYF; CDR3nt: TGTGCCAGCAGTCTCCTTAACGCAGATACGCAGTATTTT
d_gene: TRBD2; j_gene: TRBJ2-3; abundance: many; v_gene: TRBV6-1; CDR3aa: CASRVGLAGVVDTQYF; CDR3nt: TGTGCCAGCAGGGTGGGACTAGCGGGAGTGGTAGATACGCAGTATTTT
d_gene: NA; j_gene: TRBJ2-7; abundance: NA; v_gene: TRBV24-1; CDR3aa: CATSSGYEQYF; CDR3nt: TGTGCCACCAGTTCGGGATACGAGCAGTACTTC
d_gene: NA; j_gene: TRBJ1-4; abundance: many; v_gene: TRBV6-5; CDR3aa: CASSYSRADEKLFF; CDR3nt: TGTGCCAGCAGTTACTCTAGGGCGGACGAAAAACTGTTTTTT
d_gene: TRBD1; j_gene: TRBJ2-1; abundance: many; v_gene: TRBV7-9; CDR3aa: CASSSTLQGASYNEQFF; CDR3nt: TGTGCCAGCAGCTCTACCCTACAGGGGGCGTCCTACAATGAGCAGTTCTTC
d_gene: NA; j_gene: TRBJ1-2; abundance: NA; v_gene: TRBV7-9; CDR3aa: CASSFQTGGYTF; CDR3nt: TGTGCCAGCAGCTTCCAAACAGGGGGCTACACCTTC
d_gene: NA; j_gene: TRBJ2-7; abundance: NA; v_gene: TRBV6-1; CDR3aa: CASSPIGESYEQYF; CDR3nt: TGTGCCAGCAGCCCCATAGGGGAATCCTACGAGCAGTACTTC
d_gene: NA; j_gene: TRBJ2-3; abundance: many; v_gene: TRBV14; CDR3aa: CASSQWGDTQYF; CDR3nt: TGTGCCAGCAGCCAGTGGGGAGATACGCAGTATTTT
d_gene: TRBD1; j_gene: TRBJ1-5; abundance: NA; v_gene: TRBV5-6; CDR3aa: CASSGQGGPQHF; CDR3nt: TGTGCCAGCAGCGGGCAGGGGGGGCCCCAGCATTTT
d_gene: TRBD1; j_gene: TRBJ1-2; abundance: NA; v_gene: TRBV2; CDR3aa: CASSEGGQGGYGYTF; CDR3nt: TGTGCCAGCAGTGAAGGAGGACAGGGAGGCTATGGCTACACCTTC
d_gene: NA; j_gene: TRBJ2-3; abundance: many; v_gene: TRBV7-2; CDR3aa: CASSLASTDTQYF; CDR3nt: TGTGCCAGCAGCTTAGCTAGCACAGATACGCAGTATTTT
d_gene: TRBD2; j_gene: TRBJ2-7; abundance: NA; v_gene: TRBV29-1; CDR3aa: CSVSLAGAYEQYF; CDR3nt: TGCAGCGTTTCCCTAGCGGGAGCCTACGAGCAGTACTTC
d_gene: TRBD2; j_gene: TRBJ2-7; abundance: many; v_gene: TRBV7-9; CDR3aa: CASSRGGRSPHEQYF; CDR3nt: TGTGCCAGCAGCCGGGGGGGAAGGAGCCCCCACGAGCAGTACTTC
d_gene: TRBD2; j_gene: TRBJ2-5; abundance: many; v_gene: TRBV9; CDR3aa: CASSPGGAEGETQYF; CDR3nt: TGTGCCAGCAGCCCGGGAGGGGCCGAGGGGGAGACCCAGTACTTC
d_gene: NA; j_gene: TRBJ2-1; abundance: NA; v_gene: TRBV12-3/TRBV12-4; CDR3aa: CASSLGGRESASEQFF; CDR3nt: TGTGCCAGCAGTTTGGGTGGACGGGAATCAGCAAGTGAGCAGTTCTTC
d_gene: TRBD2; j_gene: TRBJ2-3; abundance: many; v_gene: TRBV7-2; CDR3aa: CASRDPGGDTQYF; CDR3nt: TGTGCCAGCAGGGACCCCGGGGGGGATACGCAGTATTTT